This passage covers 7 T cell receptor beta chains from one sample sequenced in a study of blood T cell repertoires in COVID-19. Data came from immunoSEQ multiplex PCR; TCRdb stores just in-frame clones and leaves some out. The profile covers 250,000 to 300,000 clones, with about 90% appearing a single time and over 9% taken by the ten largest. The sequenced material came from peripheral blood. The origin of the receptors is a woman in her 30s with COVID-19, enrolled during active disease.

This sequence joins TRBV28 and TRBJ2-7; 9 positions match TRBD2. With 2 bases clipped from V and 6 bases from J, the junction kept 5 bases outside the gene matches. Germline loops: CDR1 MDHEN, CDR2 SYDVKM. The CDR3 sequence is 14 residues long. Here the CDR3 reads CASSLASGTGEQYF. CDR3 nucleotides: TGTGCCAGCAGTTTAGCTAGCGGGACTGGCGAGCAGTACTTC. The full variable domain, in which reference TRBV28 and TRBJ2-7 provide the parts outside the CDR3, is DVKVTQSSRYLVKRTGEKVFLECVQDMDHENMFWYRQDPGLGLRLIYFSYDVKMKEKGDIPEGYSVSREKKERFSLILESASTNQTSMYLCASSLASGTGEQYFGPGTRLTVT.

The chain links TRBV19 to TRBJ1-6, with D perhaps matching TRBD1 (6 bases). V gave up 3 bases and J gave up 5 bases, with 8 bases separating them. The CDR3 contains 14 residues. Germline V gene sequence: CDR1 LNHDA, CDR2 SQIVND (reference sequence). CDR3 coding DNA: TGTGCCAGTAGTATGGGGGCGCATAATTCACCCCTCCACTTT. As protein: CASSMGAHNSPLHF.

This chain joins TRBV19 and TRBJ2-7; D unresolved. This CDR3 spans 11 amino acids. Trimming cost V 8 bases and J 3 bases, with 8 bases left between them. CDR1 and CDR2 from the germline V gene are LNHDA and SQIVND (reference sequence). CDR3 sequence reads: CASGDFYEQYF. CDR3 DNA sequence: TGTGCCAGTGGAGACTTCTACGAGCAGTACTTC.

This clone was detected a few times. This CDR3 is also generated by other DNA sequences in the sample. The CDR3 bases are TGTGCCAGCAGTTACTCGACGAGCGGGCCCTACGAGCAGTACTTC. This encodes CASSYSTSGPYEQYF. This chain connects TRBV6-5 to TRBJ2-7; perhaps TRBD2 as D (6 bases). This CDR3 is 15 amino acids long. Trimming pared 0 bases from V and 2 bases from J, leaving 11 bases between. Germline loops: CDR1 MNHEY, CDR2 SVGAGI.

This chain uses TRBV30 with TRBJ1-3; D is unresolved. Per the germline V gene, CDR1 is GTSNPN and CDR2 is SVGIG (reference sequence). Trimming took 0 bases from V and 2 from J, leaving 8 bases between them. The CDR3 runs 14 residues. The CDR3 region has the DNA TGTGCCTGGAGTGTACGGAGGGCTGGAAACACCATATATTTT. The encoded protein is CAWSVRRAGNTIYF.

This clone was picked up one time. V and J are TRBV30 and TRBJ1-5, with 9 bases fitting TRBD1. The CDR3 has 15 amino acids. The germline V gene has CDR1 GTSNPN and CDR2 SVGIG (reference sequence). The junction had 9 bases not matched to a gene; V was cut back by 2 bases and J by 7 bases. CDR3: CAWSRGQGRQQPQHF. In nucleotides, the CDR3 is TGTGCCTGGAGTCGCGGACAGGGGCGGCAACAGCCCCAGCATTTT.

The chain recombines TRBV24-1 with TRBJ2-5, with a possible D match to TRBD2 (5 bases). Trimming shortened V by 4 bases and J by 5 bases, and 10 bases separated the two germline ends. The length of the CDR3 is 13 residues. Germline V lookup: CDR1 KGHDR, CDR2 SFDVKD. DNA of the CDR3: TGTGCCACCAGTGAACCGGGATGGGAGACCCAGTACTTC. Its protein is CATSEPGWETQYF.